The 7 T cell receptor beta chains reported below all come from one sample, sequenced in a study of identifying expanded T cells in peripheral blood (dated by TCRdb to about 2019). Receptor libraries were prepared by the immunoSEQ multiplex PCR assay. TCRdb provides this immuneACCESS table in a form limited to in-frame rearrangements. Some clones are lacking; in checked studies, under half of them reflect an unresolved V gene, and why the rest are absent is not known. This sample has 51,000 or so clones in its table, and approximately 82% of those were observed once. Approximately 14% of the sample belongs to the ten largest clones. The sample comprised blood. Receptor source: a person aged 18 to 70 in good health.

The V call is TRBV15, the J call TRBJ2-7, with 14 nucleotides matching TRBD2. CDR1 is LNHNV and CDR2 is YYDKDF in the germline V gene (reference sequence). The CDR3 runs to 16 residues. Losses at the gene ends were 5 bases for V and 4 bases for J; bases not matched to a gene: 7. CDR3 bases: TGTGCCACCAGCCTTGGGACTAGCGGGAGTGGTTACGAGCAGTACTTC. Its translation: CATSLGTSGSGYEQYF.

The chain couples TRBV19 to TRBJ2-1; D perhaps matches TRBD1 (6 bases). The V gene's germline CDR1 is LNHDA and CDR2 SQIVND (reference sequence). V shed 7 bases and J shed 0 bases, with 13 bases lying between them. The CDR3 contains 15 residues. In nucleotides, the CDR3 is TGTGCCAGTACCTCAGACAGGAGCTCCTACAATGAGCAGTTCTTC. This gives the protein CASTSDRSSYNEQFF.

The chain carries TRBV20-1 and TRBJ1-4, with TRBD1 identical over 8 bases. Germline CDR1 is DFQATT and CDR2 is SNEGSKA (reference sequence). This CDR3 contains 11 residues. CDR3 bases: TGCAGCGGACAGGGCGGGCCAAAACTGTTTTTT. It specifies CSGQGGPKLFF.

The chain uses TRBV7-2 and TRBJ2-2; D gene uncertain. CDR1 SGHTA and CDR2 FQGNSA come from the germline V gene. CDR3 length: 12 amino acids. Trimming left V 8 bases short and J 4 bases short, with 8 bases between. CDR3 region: CASPRGTGELFF. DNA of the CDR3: TGTGCCAGCCCGAGAGGCACCGGGGAGCTGTTTTTT.

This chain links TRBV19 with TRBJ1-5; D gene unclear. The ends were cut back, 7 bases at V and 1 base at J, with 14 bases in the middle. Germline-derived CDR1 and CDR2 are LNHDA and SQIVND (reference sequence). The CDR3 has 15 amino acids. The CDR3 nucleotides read TGTGCCAGTAATCGCGGGCTGATAAGCAATCAGCCCCAGCATTTT. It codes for CASNRGLISNQPQHF.

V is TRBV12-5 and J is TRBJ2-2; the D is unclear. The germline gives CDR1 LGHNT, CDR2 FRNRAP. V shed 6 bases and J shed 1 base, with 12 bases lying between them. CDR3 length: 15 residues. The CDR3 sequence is CASGSEPGNTGELFF. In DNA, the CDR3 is TGTGCTAGTGGCTCTGAGCCGGGGAACACCGGGGAGCTGTTTTTT.

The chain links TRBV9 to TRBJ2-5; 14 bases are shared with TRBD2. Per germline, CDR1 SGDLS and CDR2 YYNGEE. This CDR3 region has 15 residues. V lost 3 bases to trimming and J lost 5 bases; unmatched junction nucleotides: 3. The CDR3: CASSARTSGGETQYF. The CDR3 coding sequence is TGTGCCAGCAGCGCAAGGACTAGCGGGGGGGAGACCCAGTACTTC.